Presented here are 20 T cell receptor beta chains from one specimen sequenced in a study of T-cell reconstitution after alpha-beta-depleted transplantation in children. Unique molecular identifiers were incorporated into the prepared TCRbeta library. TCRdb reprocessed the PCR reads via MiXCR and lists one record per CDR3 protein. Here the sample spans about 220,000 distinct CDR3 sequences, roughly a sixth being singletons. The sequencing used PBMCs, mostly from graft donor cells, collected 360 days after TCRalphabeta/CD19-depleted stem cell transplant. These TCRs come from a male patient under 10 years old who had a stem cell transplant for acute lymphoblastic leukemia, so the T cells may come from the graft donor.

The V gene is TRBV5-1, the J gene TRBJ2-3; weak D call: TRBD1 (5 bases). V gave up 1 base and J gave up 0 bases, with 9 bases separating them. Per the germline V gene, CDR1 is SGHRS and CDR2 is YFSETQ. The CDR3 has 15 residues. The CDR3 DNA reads TGCGCCAGCAGCTTGATGGACACTAGCACAGATACGCAGTATTTT. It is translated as CASSLMDTSTDTQYF.

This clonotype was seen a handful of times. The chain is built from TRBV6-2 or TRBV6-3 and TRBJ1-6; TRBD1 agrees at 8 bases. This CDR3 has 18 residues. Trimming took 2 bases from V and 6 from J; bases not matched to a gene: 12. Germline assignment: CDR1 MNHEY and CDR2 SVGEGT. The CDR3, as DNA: TGTGCCAGCAGTTACCTCCAGAAACAGGGGGTCCTTAATTCACCCCTCCACTTT. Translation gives CASSYLQKQGVLNSPLHF.

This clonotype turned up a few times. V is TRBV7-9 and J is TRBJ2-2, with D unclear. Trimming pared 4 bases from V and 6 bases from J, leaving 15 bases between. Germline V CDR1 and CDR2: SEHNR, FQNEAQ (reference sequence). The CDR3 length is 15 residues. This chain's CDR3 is CASSSPLGRAGELFF. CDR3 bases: TGTGCCAGCAGCTCCCCCTTAGGTCGGGCCGGGGAGCTGTTTTTT.

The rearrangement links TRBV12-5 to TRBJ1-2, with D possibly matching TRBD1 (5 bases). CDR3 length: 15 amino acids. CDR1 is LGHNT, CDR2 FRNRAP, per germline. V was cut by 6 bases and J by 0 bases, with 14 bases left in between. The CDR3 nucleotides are TGTGCTAGTGGATCGGGCGGGGACGCTAACTATGGCTACACCTTC. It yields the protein CASGSGGDANYGYTF. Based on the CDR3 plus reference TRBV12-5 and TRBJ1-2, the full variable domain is DARVTQTPRHKVTEMGQEVTMRCQPILGHNTVFWYRQTMMQGLELLAYFRNRAPLDDSGMPKDRFSAEMPDATLATLKIQPSEPRDSAVYFCASGSGGDANYGYTFGSGTRLTVV.

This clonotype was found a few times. DNA of the CDR3: TGTGCCAGCAGCTGGCGACCCCGGTGGGAGACCCAGTACTTC. Translated: CASSWRPRWETQYF. The chain uses TRBV5-5 and TRBJ2-5, with unresolved D. The CDR3 runs to 14 residues. The germline V gene encodes CDR1 SGHKS and CDR2 YYEKEE (reference sequence). The germline V and J ends were trimmed by 3 bases and 5 bases, with 14 bases remaining between them.

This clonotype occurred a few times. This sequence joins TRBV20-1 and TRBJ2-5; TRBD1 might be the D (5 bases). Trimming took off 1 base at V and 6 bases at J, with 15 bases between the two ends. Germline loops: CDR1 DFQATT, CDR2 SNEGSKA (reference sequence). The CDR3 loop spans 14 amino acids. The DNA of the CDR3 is TGCAGTGCTAGAGGACAGCCCTCGGAGAAGACCCAGTACTTC. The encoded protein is CSARGQPSEKTQYF.

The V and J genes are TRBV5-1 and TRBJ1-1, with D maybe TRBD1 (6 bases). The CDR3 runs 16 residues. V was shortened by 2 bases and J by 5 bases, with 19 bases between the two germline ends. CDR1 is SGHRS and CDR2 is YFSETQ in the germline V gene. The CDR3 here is CASSFDRLIQGTEAFF. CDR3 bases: TGCGCCAGCAGCTTCGACAGGTTAATCCAGGGGACTGAAGCTTTCTTT.

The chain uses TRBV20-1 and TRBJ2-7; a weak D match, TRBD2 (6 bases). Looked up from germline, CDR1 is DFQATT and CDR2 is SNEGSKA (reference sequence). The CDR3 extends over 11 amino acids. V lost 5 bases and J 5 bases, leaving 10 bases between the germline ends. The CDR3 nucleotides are TGCAGTGCTGAACTAGCCCACGAGCAGTACTTC. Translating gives CSAELAHEQYF.

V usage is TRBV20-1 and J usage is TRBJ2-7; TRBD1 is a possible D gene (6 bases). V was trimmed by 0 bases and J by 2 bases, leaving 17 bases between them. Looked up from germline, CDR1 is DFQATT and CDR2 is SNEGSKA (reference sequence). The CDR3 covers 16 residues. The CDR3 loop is CSARDGFRDRTYEQYF. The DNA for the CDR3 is TGCAGTGCTAGAGATGGGTTCAGAGACAGGACCTACGAGCAGTACTTC.

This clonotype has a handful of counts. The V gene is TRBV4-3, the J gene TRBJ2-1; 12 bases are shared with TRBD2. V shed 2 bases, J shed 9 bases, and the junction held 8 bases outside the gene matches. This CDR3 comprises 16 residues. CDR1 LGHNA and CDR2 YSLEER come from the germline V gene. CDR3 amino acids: CASSQFLAGGPFEQFF. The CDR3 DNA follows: TGCGCCAGCAGCCAATTTCTAGCGGGGGGGCCGTTTGAGCAGTTCTTC.

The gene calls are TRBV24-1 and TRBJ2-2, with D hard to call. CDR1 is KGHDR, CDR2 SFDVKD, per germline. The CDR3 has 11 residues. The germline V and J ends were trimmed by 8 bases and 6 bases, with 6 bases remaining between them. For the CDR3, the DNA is TGTGCCACCAATTCCCCCGGGGAGCTGTTTTTT. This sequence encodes CATNSPGELFF.

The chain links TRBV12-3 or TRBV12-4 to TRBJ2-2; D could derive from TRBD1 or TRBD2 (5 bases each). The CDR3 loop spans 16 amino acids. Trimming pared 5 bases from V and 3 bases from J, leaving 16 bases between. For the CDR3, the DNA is TGTGCCAGCAGTACCCCCCGAGGGACGCACACCGGGGAGCTGTTTTTT. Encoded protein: CASSTPRGTHTGELFF.

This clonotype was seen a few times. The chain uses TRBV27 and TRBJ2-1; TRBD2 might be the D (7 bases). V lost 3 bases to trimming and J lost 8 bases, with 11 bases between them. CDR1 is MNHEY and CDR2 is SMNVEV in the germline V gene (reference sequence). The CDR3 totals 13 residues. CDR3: CASSLVGGHEQFF. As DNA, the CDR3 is TGTGCCAGCAGTTTGGTCGGGGGGCATGAGCAGTTCTTC.

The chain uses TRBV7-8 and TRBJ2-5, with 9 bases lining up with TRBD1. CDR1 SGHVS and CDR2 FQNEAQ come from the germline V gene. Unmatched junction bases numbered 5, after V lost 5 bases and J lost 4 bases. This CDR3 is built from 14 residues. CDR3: CASSGRTGAETQYF. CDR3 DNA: TGTGCCAGCAGCGGGCGGACAGGGGCAGAGACCCAGTACTTC.

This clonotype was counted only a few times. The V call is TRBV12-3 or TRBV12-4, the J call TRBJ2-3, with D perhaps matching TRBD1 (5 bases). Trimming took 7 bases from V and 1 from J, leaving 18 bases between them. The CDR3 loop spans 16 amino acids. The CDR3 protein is CASNLYQGGGTDTQYF. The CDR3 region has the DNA TGTGCCAGCAACCTATATCAGGGTGGGGGCACAGATACGCAGTATTTT.

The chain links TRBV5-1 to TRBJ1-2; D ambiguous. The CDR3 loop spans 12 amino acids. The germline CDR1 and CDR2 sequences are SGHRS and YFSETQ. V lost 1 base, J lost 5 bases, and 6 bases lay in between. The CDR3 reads CASSLRGYGYTF. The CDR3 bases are TGCGCCAGCAGCTTGCGAGGTTATGGCTACACCTTC.

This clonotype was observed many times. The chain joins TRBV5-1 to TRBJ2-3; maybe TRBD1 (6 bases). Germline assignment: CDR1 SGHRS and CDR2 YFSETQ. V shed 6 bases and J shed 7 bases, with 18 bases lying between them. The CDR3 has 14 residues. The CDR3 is CASTRGTTTHTQYF. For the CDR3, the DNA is TGCGCCAGCACTAGGGGGACAACTACACATACGCAGTATTTT. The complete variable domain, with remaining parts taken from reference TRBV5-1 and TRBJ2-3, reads KAGVTQTPRYLIKTRGQQVTLSCSPISGHRSVSWYQQTPGQGLQFLFEYFSETQRNKGNFPGRFSGRQFSNSRSEMNVSTLELGDSALYLCASTRGTTTHTQYFGPGTRLTVL.

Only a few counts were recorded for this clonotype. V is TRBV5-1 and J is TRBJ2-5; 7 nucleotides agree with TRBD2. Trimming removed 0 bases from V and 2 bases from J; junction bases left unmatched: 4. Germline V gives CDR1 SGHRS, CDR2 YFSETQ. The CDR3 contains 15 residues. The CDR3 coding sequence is TGCGCCAGCAGCTTGGCTCCGGGGGGACAAGAGACCCAGTACTTC. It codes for CASSLAPGGQETQYF.

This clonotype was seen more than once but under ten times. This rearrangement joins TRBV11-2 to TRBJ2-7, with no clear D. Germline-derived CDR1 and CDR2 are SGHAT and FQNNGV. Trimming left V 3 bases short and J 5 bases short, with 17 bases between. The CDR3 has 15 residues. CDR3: CASSFSLSWTDEQYF. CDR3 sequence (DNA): TGTGCCAGCAGCTTTTCCCTTTCTTGGACGGACGAGCAGTACTTC.

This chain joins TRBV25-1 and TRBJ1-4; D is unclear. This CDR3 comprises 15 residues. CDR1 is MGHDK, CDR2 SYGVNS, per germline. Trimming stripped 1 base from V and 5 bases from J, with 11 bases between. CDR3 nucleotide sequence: TGTGCCAGCAGTGAATGGGAGGGAGAAAATGAAAAACTGTTTTTT. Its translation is CASSEWEGENEKLFF.